This TCR beta chain was identified during a study of human T cells and chemical hapten exposure. Study context: For the roughly 24-week duration of the study, patients were given weekly doses of diphenylcyclopropenone on the scalp. Patches with 0.01% DPC went on the upper back, and the tests were read at 6 days.

During construction of the library, unique molecular identifiers were attached to individual cDNA molecules for quantitative, reproducible TCR counting. TCRdb re-derived calls from the RACE reads in MiXCR, one entry per CDR3 protein. The sample contains about 400,000 distinct CDR3 sequences, 6% to 7% of which appear only once. This clonotype has ten or more counts. Germline loops: CDR1 SEHNR, CDR2 FQNEAQ (reference sequence). The CDR3 has 14 residues. V dropped 4 bases and J dropped 4 bases, with 13 bases sitting between them. Sample time point: patch test 2, 6 weeks after DPC sensitization. Treatment noted: therapeutic diphenylcyclopropenone sensitization with weekly scalp DPC.

The V gene is TRBV7-9, the J gene TRBJ1-1; a possible D gene is TRBD1 (5 bases). The TCR comes from a woman under 30 with alopecia areata. Some clones in this sample may be carry-over from other donors' samples. This specimen was whole blood, taken in connection with sensitization to the hapten diphenylcyclopropenone (DPC). The CDR3 DNA is TGTGCCAGCAGCTCCGGTCAGGGTAGCACTGAAGCTTTCTTT. As protein: CASSSGQGSTEAFF.